Listed here are 25 T cell receptor beta chains from one sample, sequenced in a study of regulatory T cells in long-lasting Graves disease. The TCR beta library used iRepertoire HTBI primers with Arm-PCR amplification of CDR3. Via MiXCR, TCRdb re-called the multiplex PCR reads, giving one row per CDR3 protein. The table has hundreds of thousands of distinct CDR3 sequences, around a fifth seen once. The time point is: persistent/refractory GD, antithyroid drugs over 5 years with positive TRAb. The TCR library was made from RNA extracted from PBMCs. Sequenced here: peripheral blood mononuclear cells (PBMCs), sampled when the disease was refractory, from a patient treated with antithyroid drugs. These receptors all stem from a female donor with Graves disease.

This clonotype was detected a few times. CDR3 nucleotides: TGTGCCAGCAGCCGAACTAGGGGGCCGTCCGCTACTAACTATGGCTACACCTTC. This translates into CASSRTRGPSATNYGYTF. The genes are TRBV28 and TRBJ1-2, with TRBD1 matching 7 bases. Germline V CDR1 and CDR2: MDHEN, SYDVKM. V trimming: 6 bases; J trimming: 0 bases; junction bases outside the gene matches: 16. The CDR3 contains 18 residues.

In its sample, this clonotype was seen a few times. The chain carries TRBV9 and TRBJ2-7, with D possibly matching TRBD2 (6 bases). Germline assignment: CDR1 SGDLS and CDR2 YYNGEE. Trimming pared 5 bases from V and 7 bases from J, leaving 22 bases between. The CDR3 has 15 residues. The CDR3 region is CASSPGVAEAREQYF. As DNA, the CDR3 is TGTGCCAGCAGTCCGGGGGTAGCGGAGGCGCGAGAGCAGTACTTC.

The sample holds many counts of this clonotype. The V call is TRBV6-1, the J call TRBJ2-7; no clear D gene. V lost 8 bases, J lost 2 bases, and 7 bases lay in between. This CDR3 region has 11 residues. Germline-derived CDR1 and CDR2 are MNHNS and SASEGT. The CDR3, as DNA: TGTGCCAGCGACGGACCCTACGAGCAGTACTTC. Translated: CASDGPYEQYF.

The V call is TRBV6-1, the J call TRBJ2-7; the D is unclear. The germline V and J ends were trimmed by 5 bases and 5 bases, with 19 bases remaining between them. CDR3 length: 15 amino acids. Looked up from germline, CDR1 is MNHNS and CDR2 is SASEGT. In DNA form, the CDR3 reads TGTGCCAGCAGTCCTGCGGTGGTGGAAATCCACGAGCAGTACTTC. Encoded protein: CASSPAVVEIHEQYF.

The chain employs TRBV10-3 and TRBJ2-7; no clear D gene. Germline CDR1 reads ENHRY; CDR2 reads SYGVKD. With 6 bases removed from V and 0 bases from J, the gap between germline ends came to 9 bases. The CDR3 spans 13 residues. CDR3 sequence reads: CAISTSGSYEQYF. CDR3 coding DNA: TGTGCCATCAGCACCTCGGGCTCCTACGAGCAGTACTTC.

This clonotype was seen a handful of times. The V gene is TRBV5-1, the J gene TRBJ1-1; unclear D gene. The CDR3 is 14 residues long. The V gene lost 4 bases and the J gene lost 1 base, with 11 bases spanning the gap. Per the germline V gene, CDR1 is SGHRS and CDR2 is YFSETQ. The CDR3 nucleotides are TGCGCCAGCAGCCAGACGTTCCCGAACACTGAAGCTTTCTTT. Translating it yields CASSQTFPNTEAFF.

This clonotype was counted many times. This chain connects TRBV12-3 or TRBV12-4 to TRBJ1-1, with unresolved D. The CDR3 contains 11 residues. Trimming stripped 5 bases from V and 7 bases from J, with 8 bases between. The CDR3 nucleotides read TGTGCCAGCAGTCGGGTTTATGAAGCTTTCTTT. This sequence encodes CASSRVYEAFF.

This clonotype was seen ten or more times. The genes are TRBV28 and TRBJ2-7; TRBD2 aligns across 10 bases. Germline assignment: CDR1 MDHEN and CDR2 SYDVKM. The CDR3 covers 14 residues. J lost 7 bases, V lost 5 bases, and 8 bases had no gene match. The CDR3 DNA reads as TGTGCCAGCAGTGCAACACTAGCGGGGATTGAGCAGTACTTC. Encoded protein: CASSATLAGIEQYF.

This clonotype was detected many times. The V and J genes are TRBV28 and TRBJ2-5; no definite D call. The CDR3 loop spans 14 amino acids. V was trimmed by 3 bases and J by 4 bases, leaving 12 bases between them. Germline CDR1 reads MDHEN; CDR2 reads SYDVKM. The CDR3 coding sequence is TGTGCCAGCAGTTTGGCGGTGCGAGCAGAGACCCAGTACTTC. Translated: CASSLAVRAETQYF.

This clonotype has ten or more counts. This chain uses TRBV29-1 with TRBJ2-7; D is tentatively TRBD1 or TRBD2 (5 bases each). Germline loops: CDR1 SQVTM, CDR2 ANQGSEA. This CDR3 is 14 amino acids long. Between the trimmed V and J ends, which lost 6 bases and 0 bases, there was a span of 15 bases. CDR3 region: CSVKVGEDSYEQYF. CDR3 DNA: TGCAGCGTGAAGGTGGGGGAAGACTCCTACGAGCAGTACTTC.

Note on this clonotype: A read error is possible here, since a much larger clone lies one base away. The chain employs TRBV12-3 or TRBV12-4 and TRBJ2-7; D remains unclear. The CDR3 contains 15 residues. Trimming removed 2 bases at V and 6 bases at J, with 17 bases between. The CDR3 loop is CASSLLGVPTGEQYF. CDR3 nucleotide sequence: TGTGCCAGCAGTTTATTAGGAGTCCCGACGGGCGAGCAGTACTTC.

The J gene is TRBJ2-7, the V gene TRBV19, with a tentative D call TRBD2 (7 bases). The germline V gene encodes CDR1 LNHDA and CDR2 SQIVND (reference sequence). Trimming took 6 bases from V and 7 from J, leaving 22 bases between them. This CDR3 spans 15 amino acids. CDR3 DNA sequence: TGTGCCAGTAGCCCCCCCGGGGGGCGCCGGTGGGAGCAGTACTTC. Translating it yields CASSPPGGRRWEQYF.

The chain combines TRBV28 with TRBJ1-4, with D possibly TRBD1 on 5 matching bases. Trimming stripped 6 bases from V and 4 bases from J, with 15 bases between. Germline lookup yields CDR1 MDHEN and CDR2 SYDVKM. The CDR3 loop spans 15 amino acids. The CDR3 DNA sequence: TGTGCCAGCAGCTTACTTGGACACATTAATGAAAAACTGTTTTTT. It specifies CASSLLGHINEKLFF. Combining the CDR3 with reference TRBV28 and TRBJ1-4 gives the whole variable domain DVKVTQSSRYLVKRTGEKVFLECVQDMDHENMFWYRQDPGLGLRLIYFSYDVKMKEKGDIPEGYSVSREKKERFSLILESASTNQTSMYLCASSLLGHINEKLFFGSGTQLSVL.

Remarks on this clonotype: Given the absence of the conserved phenylalanine or tryptophan at the CDR3 end, a read error is likely. The V and J genes are TRBV3-1 and TRBJ2-2; D call uncertain. In germline, CDR1 is LGHDT, CDR2 YNNKEL (reference sequence). Trimming pared 2 bases from V and 3 bases from J, leaving 10 bases between. This CDR3 has 15 residues. This CDR3 reads CASSQLRGDTGELFL. The CDR3 DNA sequence: TGTGCCAGCAGCCAACTCCGTGGGGACACCGGGGAGCTGTTTCTT.

The sample holds many counts of this clonotype. The chain has TRBV28 and TRBJ2-7; TRBD1 might be the D (5 bases). This CDR3 comprises 11 residues. The germline V gene encodes CDR1 MDHEN and CDR2 SYDVKM. V gave up 6 bases and J gave up 4 bases, with 7 bases separating them. The CDR3 sequence: CASSAGYEQYF. The CDR3 region has the DNA TGTGCCAGCAGCGCAGGGTACGAGCAGTACTTC.

The rearrangement joins TRBV7-2 to TRBJ2-2, with D possibly called TRBD1 or TRBD2 (5 bases each). The CDR3 totals 15 residues. Germline V lookup: CDR1 SGHTA, CDR2 FQGNSA. V lost 5 bases and J lost 8, with 18 bases in between. This CDR3 is CASSPPGRIPGELFF. The CDR3 DNA follows: TGTGCCAGCAGCCCACCGGGACGGATTCCGGGGGAGCTGTTTTTT.

This clonotype was seen more than once but under ten times. The chain joins TRBV18 to TRBJ1-1; D is possibly TRBD1 (5 bases). Trimming removed 8 bases at V and 3 bases at J, with 16 bases between. The germline V gene has CDR1 KGHSH and CDR2 LQKENI. This CDR3 spans 14 amino acids. This chain's CDR3 is CASSPTGGDTEAFF. CDR3 coding DNA: TGTGCCAGCAGTCCCACCGGGGGGGACACTGAAGCTTTCTTT. The complete variable domain, with remaining parts taken from reference TRBV18 and TRBJ1-1, reads NAGVMQNPRHLVRRRGQEARLRCSPMKGHSHVYWYRQLPEEGLKFMVYLQKENIIDESGMPKERFSAEFPKEGPSILRIQQVVRGDSAAYFCASSPTGGDTEAFFGQGTRLTVV.

A remark on this clonotype: The conserved final phenylalanine or tryptophan is absent from the CDR3, which likely points to a read error. This chain uses TRBV12-3 or TRBV12-4 with TRBJ1-2, with D possibly TRBD1 on 5 matching bases. The V end lost 6 bases, the J end lost 4 bases, and 15 bases lay between the germline ends. The length of the CDR3 is 14 residues. The CDR3 DNA reads TGTGCCAGCAGCTTGGGGCCCAGGGTCTATGGCTACACCCTC. This codes for CASSLGPRVYGYTL.

This clonotype was seen only a few times. V and J are TRBV7-2 and TRBJ1-4; D unclear. V gave up 1 base and J gave up 2 bases, with 11 bases separating them. The CDR3 runs 16 residues. Per the germline V gene, CDR1 is SGHTA and CDR2 is FQGNSA. This CDR3 is CASSLGRGPTNEKLFF. In DNA, the CDR3 is TGTGCCAGCAGCTTAGGACGGGGTCCCACTAATGAAAAACTGTTTTTT.

This chain joins TRBV12-5 and TRBJ1-1; TRBD1 agrees at 7 bases. CDR3 length: 13 residues. V shed 4 bases, J shed 5 bases, and the junction held 4 bases outside the gene matches. Germline V gives CDR1 LGHNT, CDR2 FRNRAP. CDR3 in DNA: TGTGCTAGTGGTTGGACAGGCCAGACTGAAGCTTTCTTT. Its translation: CASGWTGQTEAFF. The whole variable domain, remainder taken from reference TRBV12-5 and TRBJ1-1, is DARVTQTPRHKVTEMGQEVTMRCQPILGHNTVFWYRQTMMQGLELLAYFRNRAPLDDSGMPKDRFSAEMPDATLATLKIQPSEPRDSAVYFCASGWTGQTEAFFGQGTRLTVV.

The CDR3 coding sequence is TGTGCCAGCAGCTTAGGACTAGCGGGAGACAATGAGCAGTTCTTC. Amino acids: CASSLGLAGDNEQFF. This chain joins TRBV7-9 and TRBJ2-1, with TRBD2 matching 12 bases. Germline lookup yields CDR1 SEHNR and CDR2 FQNEAQ (reference sequence). This CDR3 comprises 15 residues. The V segment lost 1 base and the J segment 5 bases; nucleotides outside the gene matches: 0.

The V and J genes are TRBV7-9 and TRBJ1-4, with 10 bases matching TRBD1. CDR3 size: 16 residues. Germline-derived CDR1 and CDR2 are SEHNR and FQNEAQ (reference sequence). The junction had 5 bases not matched to a gene; V was cut back by 5 bases and J by 2 bases. The CDR3 loop is CASSTGTGATNEKLFF. Here the CDR3 DNA reads TGTGCCAGCAGCACGGGGACAGGGGCGACTAATGAAAAACTGTTTTTT.

This clonotype was detected a few times. The chain joins TRBV20-1 to TRBJ2-7; D may be TRBD2 (6 bases). The V end lost 5 bases, the J end lost 1 base, and 12 bases lay between the germline ends. The CDR3 spans 13 residues. Germline CDR1 is DFQATT and CDR2 is SNEGSKA (reference sequence). The CDR3 protein is CSAVGGVSYEQYF. CDR3 in DNA: TGCAGTGCTGTCGGAGGGGTGTCCTACGAGCAGTACTTC.

This clonotype was detected many times. The chain employs TRBV5-1 and TRBJ1-1; maybe TRBD1 (6 bases). The germline V gene encodes CDR1 SGHRS and CDR2 YFSETQ. There are 13 residues in the CDR3. Trimming took off 3 bases at V and 4 bases at J, with 10 bases between the two ends. CDR3 sequence reads: CASSSTGVTEAFF. The CDR3, as DNA: TGCGCCAGCAGCTCGACAGGCGTCACTGAAGCTTTCTTT.

This clonotype occurred a few times. CDR3 in amino acids: CASSGIRGDEKLFF. As DNA, the CDR3 is TGTGCCAGCTCGGGAATCCGGGGGGATGAAAAACTGTTTTTT. This sequence joins TRBV18 and TRBJ1-4, with D tentatively TRBD1 (5 bases). Germline assignment: CDR1 KGHSH and CDR2 LQKENI. The CDR3 runs 14 residues. V lost 6 bases, J lost 6 bases, and 14 bases lay in between.